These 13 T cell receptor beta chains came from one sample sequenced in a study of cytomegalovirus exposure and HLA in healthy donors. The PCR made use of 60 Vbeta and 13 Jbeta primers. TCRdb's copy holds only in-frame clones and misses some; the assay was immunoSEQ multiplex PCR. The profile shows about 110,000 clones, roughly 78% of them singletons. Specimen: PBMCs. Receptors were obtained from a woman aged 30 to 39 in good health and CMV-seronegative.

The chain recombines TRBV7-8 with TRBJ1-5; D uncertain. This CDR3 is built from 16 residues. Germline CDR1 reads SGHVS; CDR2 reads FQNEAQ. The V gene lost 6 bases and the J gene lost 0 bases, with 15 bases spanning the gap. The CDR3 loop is CASSSETIYSNQPQHF. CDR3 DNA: TGTGCCAGCAGTTCCGAGACAATCTATAGCAATCAGCCCCAGCATTTT. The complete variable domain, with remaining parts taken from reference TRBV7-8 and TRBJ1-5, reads GAGVSQSPRYKVAKRGQDVALRCDPISGHVSLFWYQQALGQGPEFLTYFQNEAQLDKSGLPSDRFFAERPEGSVSTLKIQRTQQEDSAVYLCASSSETIYSNQPQHFGDGTRLSIL.

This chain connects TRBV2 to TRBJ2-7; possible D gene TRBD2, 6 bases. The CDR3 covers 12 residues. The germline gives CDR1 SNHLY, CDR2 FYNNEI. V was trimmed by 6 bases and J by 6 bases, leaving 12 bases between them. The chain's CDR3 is CASRDRRGEQYF. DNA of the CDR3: TGTGCCAGCAGAGACCGGAGGGGCGAGCAGTACTTC.

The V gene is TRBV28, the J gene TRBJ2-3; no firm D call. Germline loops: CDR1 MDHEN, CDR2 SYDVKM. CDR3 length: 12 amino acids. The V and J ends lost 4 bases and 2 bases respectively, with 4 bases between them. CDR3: CASSSNTDTQYF. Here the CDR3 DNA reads TGTGCCAGCAGTTCTAACACAGATACGCAGTATTTT.

CDR3 loop: CASSRTGSGGEAFF. As DNA, the CDR3 is TGTGCCAGCAGTCGGACAGGGTCCGGGGGAGAAGCTTTCTTT. The chain has TRBV28 and TRBJ1-1; TRBD1 matches 8 bases. This CDR3 has 14 amino acids. The germline V gene encodes CDR1 MDHEN and CDR2 SYDVKM. J lost 8 bases, V lost 5 bases, and 10 bases had no gene match.

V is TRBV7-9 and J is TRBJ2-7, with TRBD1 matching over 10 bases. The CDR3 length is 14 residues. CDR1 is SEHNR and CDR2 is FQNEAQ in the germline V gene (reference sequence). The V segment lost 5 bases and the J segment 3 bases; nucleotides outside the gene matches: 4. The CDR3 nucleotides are TGTGCCAGCAGCCCTAGGACAGGGGGCTACGAGCAGTACTTC. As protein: CASSPRTGGYEQYF.

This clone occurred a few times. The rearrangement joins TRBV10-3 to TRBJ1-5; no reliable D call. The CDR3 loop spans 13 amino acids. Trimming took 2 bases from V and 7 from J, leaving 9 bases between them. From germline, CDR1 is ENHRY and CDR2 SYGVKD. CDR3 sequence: CAISETDKQPQHF. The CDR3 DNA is TGTGCCATCAGTGAGACAGATAAGCAGCCCCAGCATTTT.

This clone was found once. This CDR3 reads CASRQGSYEQYF. Written as DNA, the CDR3 is TGTGCCAGTCGACAGGGATCCTACGAGCAGTACTTC. The genes are TRBV28 and TRBJ2-7; 7 nucleotides agree with TRBD1. This CDR3 region has 12 residues. Trimming cost V 9 bases and J 1 base; bases outside gene matches: 3. Germline CDR1 MDHEN, CDR2 SYDVKM.

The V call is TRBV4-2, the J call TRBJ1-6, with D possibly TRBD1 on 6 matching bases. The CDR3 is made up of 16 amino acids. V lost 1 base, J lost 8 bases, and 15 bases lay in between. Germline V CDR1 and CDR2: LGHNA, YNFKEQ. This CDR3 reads CASSQVAGALDSPLHF. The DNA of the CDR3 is TGTGCCAGCAGCCAAGTAGCAGGGGCTCTGGATTCACCCCTCCACTTT.

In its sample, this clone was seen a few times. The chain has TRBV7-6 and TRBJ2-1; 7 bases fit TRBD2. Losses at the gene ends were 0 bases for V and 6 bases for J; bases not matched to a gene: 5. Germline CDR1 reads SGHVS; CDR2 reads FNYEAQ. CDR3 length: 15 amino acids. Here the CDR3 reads CASSLAYWGGNEQFF. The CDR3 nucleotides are TGTGCCAGCAGCTTAGCGTATTGGGGGGGCAATGAGCAGTTCTTC.

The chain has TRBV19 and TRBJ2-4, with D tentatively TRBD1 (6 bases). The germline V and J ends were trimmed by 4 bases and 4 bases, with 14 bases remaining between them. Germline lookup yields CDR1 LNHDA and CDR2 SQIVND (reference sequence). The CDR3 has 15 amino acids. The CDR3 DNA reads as TGTGCCAGTAGTAGTAGGGGGACACTTAAAAACATTCAGTACTTC. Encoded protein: CASSSRGTLKNIQYF.

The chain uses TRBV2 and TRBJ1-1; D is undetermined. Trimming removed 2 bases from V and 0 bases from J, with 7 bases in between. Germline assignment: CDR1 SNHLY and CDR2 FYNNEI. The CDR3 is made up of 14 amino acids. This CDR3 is CASSEIGLNTEAFF. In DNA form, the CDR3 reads TGTGCCAGCAGTGAAATTGGGCTGAACACTGAAGCTTTCTTT.

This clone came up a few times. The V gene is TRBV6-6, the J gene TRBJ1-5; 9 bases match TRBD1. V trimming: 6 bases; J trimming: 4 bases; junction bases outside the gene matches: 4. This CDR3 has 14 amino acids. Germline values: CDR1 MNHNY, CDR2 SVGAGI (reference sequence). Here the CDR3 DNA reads TGTGCCAGCAGACCGGGACAGGGAAATCAGCCCCAGCATTTT. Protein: CASRPGQGNQPQHF.

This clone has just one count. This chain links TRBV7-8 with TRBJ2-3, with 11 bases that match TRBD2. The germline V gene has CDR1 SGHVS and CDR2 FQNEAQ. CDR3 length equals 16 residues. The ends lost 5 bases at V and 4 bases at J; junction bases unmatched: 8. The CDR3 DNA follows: TGTGCCAGCAGCCTAAATAGCGGGAGGGCCTCAGATACGCAGTATTTT. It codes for CASSLNSGRASDTQYF.